Listed below are T cell receptor beta chains from one sample, sequenced in a study of CD8+ T cells in alopecia areata. The data were produced by immunoSEQ multiplex PCR, yet TCRdb's version contains in-frame clones alone and is incomplete. The repertoire holds about 220,000 clones, with about three fifths as singletons. The sample here was CD4+ T cells sorted from blood, taken at week 4, from a patient treated with tofacitinib. Receptors originate from a human donor with alopecia areata. The CDR3 runs from the conserved cysteine through the conserved F or W. D genes are given only for firm matches. Only some rows state a clone size, as once, few, many or a class for expanded clones.

j_gene,v_gene,d_gene,abundance,CDR3aa,CDR3nt
TRBJ2-7,TRBV7-2,TRBD1,.,CASSSGQEQYF,TGTGCCAGCAGCTCGGGACAGGAGCAGTACTTC
TRBJ2-3,TRBV29-1,.,few,CSVKILSTDTQYF,TGCAGCGTCAAGATTCTTAGCACAGATACGCAGTATTTT
TRBJ2-7,TRBV30,.,few,CAWSTGPYEQYF,TGTGCCTGGAGTACAGGCCCCTACGAGCAGTACTTC
TRBJ2-2,TRBV4-3,.,few,CASSQELAGLTGELFF,TGCGCCAGCAGCCAAGAGCTTGCCGGACTCACCGGGGAGCTGTTTTTT
TRBJ1-2,TRBV4-3,TRBD1,once,CASSLDTGGGGYTF,TGCGCCAGCAGCTTGGACACAGGGGGAGGCGGCTACACCTTC
TRBJ1-2,TRBV9,.,.,CASKRLGDGYTF,TGTGCCAGCAAGCGGTTAGGGGATGGCTACACCTTC
TRBJ2-3,TRBV30,.,.,CAWSVLREDTQYF,TGTGCCTGGAGTGTACTGCGTGAGGATACGCAGTATTTT
TRBJ1-5,TRBV7-8,.,.,CASSSDRGNQPQHF,TGTGCCAGCAGTTCTGACAGAGGCAATCAGCCCCAGCATTTT
TRBJ2-1,TRBV4-1,TRBD2,.,CASSHTSVTHNEQFF,TGCGCCAGCAGCCATACTAGCGTTACACACAATGAGCAGTTCTTC
TRBJ2-3,TRBV10-3,.,.,CAISEAGSTDTQYF,TGTGCCATCAGTGAGGCAGGGAGCACAGATACGCAGTATTTT
TRBJ1-5,TRBV5-1,.,.,CASSLGDGNQPQHF,TGCGCCAGCAGCTTGGGAGACGGAAATCAGCCCCAGCATTTT
TRBJ1-1,TRBV4-1,.,few,CASSQTFRENTEAFF,TGCGCCAGCAGCCAAACCTTTAGGGAGAACACTGAAGCTTTCTTT
TRBJ1-2,TRBV27,TRBD1,.,CASSQQGVRRNGYTF,TGTGCCAGCAGTCAACAGGGGGTGAGAAGGAATGGCTACACCTTC
TRBJ1-1,TRBV7-9,TRBD1,.,CASSLGDRMNTEAFF,TGTGCCAGCAGCTTAGGGGACAGAATGAACACTGAAGCTTTCTTT
TRBJ2-2,TRBV2,TRBD2,once,CASSGGSSGRSGELFF,TGTGCCAGCAGTGGAGGGTCTAGCGGTCGTTCCGGGGAGCTGTTTTTT
TRBJ1-2,TRBV27,.,.,CASSPSASNYGYTF,TGTGCCAGCAGTCCCTCAGCCTCTAACTATGGCTACACCTTC
TRBJ1-1,TRBV5-1,.,.,CASSLPGPEAFF,TGCGCCAGCAGCTTGCCAGGACCCGAGGCTTTCTTT
TRBJ1-2,TRBV7-9,.,.,CASSGRGNYGYTF,TGTGCCAGCAGCGGTCGGGGGAACTATGGCTACACCTTC
TRBJ2-3,TRBV10-3,TRBD2,few,CAISGGAGGAFDTQYF,TGTGCCATCAGCGGAGGGGCCGGGGGGGCCTTCGATACGCAGTATTTT
TRBJ2-2,TRBV7-6,.,.,CASSVRGSNGELFF,TGTGCCAGCAGCGTTAGAGGTTCAAACGGGGAGCTGTTTTTT
TRBJ2-3,TRBV4-1,.,.,CASSQVDMGLPRDTQYF,TGCGCCAGCAGCCAGGTAGACATGGGGCTACCTCGGGATACGCAGTATTTT
TRBJ2-3,TRBV6-5,TRBD2,once,CASRTTTSGPTQYF,TGTGCCAGCAGAACAACTACTAGCGGACCTACGCAGTATTTT
TRBJ2-5,TRBV6-5,TRBD1,few,CASSYPTGGETQYF,TGTGCCAGCAGTTACCCGACAGGGGGTGAGACCCAGTACTTC
TRBJ2-7,TRBV25-1,.,.,CASSRLSEQYF,TGTGCCAGCAGTCGGCTATCCGAGCAGTACTTC
TRBJ1-5,TRBV29-1,TRBD1,.,CSVRDSPWEPQHF,TGCAGCGTTAGGGACAGCCCTTGGGAGCCCCAGCATTTT
TRBJ2-5,TRBV29-1,TRBD2,.,CSVVRGETQYF,TGCAGCGTTGTGCGGGGGGAGACCCAGTACTTC
TRBJ1-5,TRBV5-1,.,.,CASSLGDGTQPQHF,TGCGCCAGCAGCTTGGGAGACGGGACTCAGCCCCAGCATTTT
TRBJ1-1,TRBV4-3,.,few,CASSQRGGIGTEAFF,TGCGCCAGCAGCCAACGAGGGGGGATAGGTACTGAAGCTTTCTTT
TRBJ2-7,TRBV7-2,.,few,CASSSQASQEYF,TGTGCCAGCAGCTCCCAGGCGAGTCAGGAGTACTTC
TRBJ1-1,TRBV30,.,few,CAWSVQMNTEAFF,TGTGCCTGGAGTGTGCAGATGAACACTGAAGCTTTCTTT
TRBJ2-7,TRBV29-1,TRBD1,few,CSVGTGSYEQYF,TGCAGCGTTGGGACAGGGTCATACGAGCAGTACTTC
TRBJ2-7,TRBV2,.,once,CASGGVGVEQYF,TGTGCCAGCGGAGGTGTCGGGGTCGAGCAGTACTTC
TRBJ2-3,TRBV7-3,.,few,CASSLNAWGTQYF,TGTGCCAGCAGCTTAAACGCATGGGGTACGCAGTATTTT
TRBJ2-5,TRBV11-2,TRBD1,.,CASSPWTGGKETQYF,TGTGCCAGCAGCCCTTGGACAGGGGGGAAAGAGACCCAGTACTTC
TRBJ2-1,TRBV4-2,TRBD2,.,CASSARGTSGGEGFF,TGTGCCAGCAGCGCCAGAGGGACTAGCGGGGGGGAAGGGTTCTTC
TRBJ1-1,TRBV4-1,TRBD1,.,CASSQADRENTEAFF,TGCGCCAGCAGCCAAGCGGACAGGGAGAACACTGAAGCTTTCTTT
TRBJ2-7,TRBV23-1,TRBD1,.,CASSPETNRGESSYEQYF,TGCGCCAGCAGTCCGGAAACAAACAGGGGGGAGAGCTCCTACGAGCAGTACTTC
TRBJ1-6,TRBV7-2,TRBD1,many,CASSSTGQHNSPLHF,TGTGCCAGCAGTTCCACGGGACAGCATAATTCACCCCTCCACTTT
TRBJ1-5,TRBV30,.,.,CAWSVRSSNQPQHF,TGTGCCTGGAGTGTCCGCAGTAGCAATCAGCCCCAGCATTTT
TRBJ2-7,TRBV5-1,.,.,CASSLAGTTYEQYF,TGCGCCAGCAGCTTGGCAGGGACCACCTACGAGCAGTACTTC
TRBJ2-7,TRBV6-5,TRBD1,few,CASRRQGSYEQYF,TGTGCCAGCAGAAGACAGGGCTCCTACGAGCAGTACTTC
TRBJ2-7,TRBV30,.,.,CAWSVWGVSYEQYF,TGTGCCTGGAGTGTGTGGGGCGTCTCCTACGAGCAGTACTTC
TRBJ2-3,TRBV9,.,.,CASSVVGGTDTQYF,TGTGCCAGCAGCGTAGTCGGAGGCACAGATACGCAGTATTTT
TRBJ2-7,TRBV4-1,.,.,CASSQGMDTYEQYF,TGCGCCAGCAGCCAAGGGATGGATACCTACGAGCAGTACTTC
TRBJ1-1,TRBV2,.,few,CASSEVGGTEAFF,TGTGCCAGCAGTGAAGTAGGGGGAACTGAAGCTTTCTTT
TRBJ1-2,TRBV7-2,.,.,CASSLDGSYGYTF,TGTGCCAGCAGCTTAGACGGTTCCTATGGCTACACCTTC
TRBJ2-1,TRBV7-7,.,.,CASSRTGENEQFF,TGTGCCAGCAGCCGGACGGGGGAAAATGAGCAGTTCTTC
TRBJ2-5,TRBV10-3,.,.,CAISLWQQETQYF,TGTGCCATCAGTCTCTGGCAGCAAGAGACCCAGTACTTC
TRBJ2-3,TRBV30,TRBD1,few,CAWSRDRVSDTQYF,TGTGCCTGGAGTCGGGACAGGGTGTCAGATACGCAGTATTTT
TRBJ1-5,TRBV29-1,.,.,CSVAATLDRNQPQHF,TGCAGCGTTGCGGCGACCCTAGACCGCAATCAGCCCCAGCATTTT
TRBJ2-1,TRBV30,.,.,CAWTPGLSYNEQFF,TGTGCCTGGACCCCGGGCCTCTCCTACAATGAGCAGTTCTTC
TRBJ1-2,TRBV4-3,TRBD1,.,CASSQDRGQGYTF,TGCGCCAGCAGCCAAGACAGGGGGCAAGGCTACACCTTC
TRBJ2-3,TRBV5-6,.,.,CASSLMFADTQYF,TGTGCCAGCAGCTTGATGTTTGCAGATACGCAGTATTTT
TRBJ2-1,TRBV30,TRBD2,once,CAWSILTGLPSGNEQFF,TGTGCCTGGAGTATCCTAACGGGACTACCGTCGGGGAATGAGCAGTTCTTC
TRBJ2-3,TRBV9,.,.,CASSVEGTDTQYF,TGTGCCAGCAGCGTAGAGGGAACAGATACGCAGTATTTT
TRBJ2-6,TRBV7-2,.,few,CASSLQGRSSGANVLTF,TGTGCCAGCAGCTTACAGGGGAGGTCGTCTGGGGCCAACGTCCTGACTTTC
TRBJ2-1,TRBV10-2,.,.,CAVRNNAYNEQFF,TGCGCCGTGAGAAACAATGCCTACAATGAGCAGTTCTTC
TRBJ2-1,TRBV29-1,TRBD1,.,CSARTGVLGWSDNEQFF,TGCAGCGCCCGGACAGGGGTCCTCGGTTGGTCCGACAATGAGCAGTTCTTC
TRBJ2-4,TRBV7-2,TRBD1,few,CASSPDRALAKNIQYF,TGTGCCAGCAGCCCCGACAGGGCTCTAGCCAAAAACATTCAGTACTTC